The 4 T cell receptor delta chains below were found in one sample sequenced in a study of γδ T cells in repeated Plasmodium falciparum infection. Flow sorting of PBMC yielded separate Vgamma9/Vdelta2+ and Vdelta2-negative gammadelta T cell populations for bulk repertoire analysis. TCRdb re-identified clones in the multiplex PCR reads via CATT. The profile shows around 57,000 delta-chain clones, over 1.5% of them singletons. Sequencing was performed on gamma-delta T cells from blood. These receptors were obtained from a pool of human donors (malaria-infected and uninfected, not separated).

On this clone: This sequence is one base from a far larger clone and is likely a read error. Additional DNA sequences in this sample encode the identical CDR3. The rearrangement joins TRDV1 to TRDJ1; TRDD3 agrees at 8 bases. The J gene is absent in TCRdb and was assigned here via DNA matching to germline. CDR1 TSWWSYY and CDR2 QGS come from the germline V gene. The CDR3 sequence is 21 residues long. The ends lost 2 bases at V and 5 bases at J; junction bases unmatched: 25. CDR3 loop: CALGEFTAVLGDTVVMDKLIF. The CDR3 coding sequence is TGTGCTCTTGGGGAATTCACGGCGGTACTAGGGGATACTGTCGTCATGGATAAACTCATCTTT.

Ten or more counts support this clone. One base away lies a much larger clone, so this may be a sequencing read error. The same CDR3 arises from other DNA sequences in this sample as well. V gene TRDV3 combines with J gene TRDJ1; 10 bases match TRDD3. This CDR3 is 16 amino acids long. With V trimmed by 1 base and J by 2 bases, 10 bases remained unmatched. The germline V gene encodes CDR1 TVYSNPD and CDR2 GDNSRS (reference sequence). The CDR3 nucleotides read TGTGCCTTTAACCCCCCTTGCTGGGGGATAACCGATAAACTCATCTTT. Protein product: CAFNPPCWGITDKLIF. The full variable domain, its missing parts supplied by reference TRDV3 and TRDJ1, is CDKVTQSSPDQTVASGSEVVLLCTYDTVYSNPDLFWYRIRPDYSFQFVFYGDNSRSEGADFTQGRFSVKHILTQKAFHLVISPVRTEDSATYYCAFNPPCWGITDKLIFGKGTRVTVEP.

At least ten counts were recorded for this clone. The likely explanation is a read error, given a far larger clone one base away. In the same sample, other DNA sequences code for this CDR3. This chain links TRDV1 with TRDJ1; D not resolved. The CDR3 extends over 16 amino acids. V lost 2 bases, J lost 2 bases, and 15 bases lay in between. The germline gives CDR1 TSWWSYY, CDR2 QGS. As DNA, the CDR3 is TGTGCTCTTGGGGAAACAAGGGCCGCGTATACCGATAAACTCATCTTT. Amino acid sequence: CALGETRAAYTDKLIF.

The sample holds a few counts of this clone. For this DNA, TCRdb reports the protein of a much larger clone, which diverges at residue 19, most likely from a read error; the protein presented here is translated directly from the DNA. The chain recombines TRDV1 with TRDJ1; D might be TRDD3 (6 bases). This CDR3 has 21 amino acids. Germline CDR1 reads TSWWSYY; CDR2 reads QGS. CDR3 DNA: TGTGCTCTTGGAGAAGCGTGGGTGACCCTACCCGGCTGGGGATTCACCGATAAACCCATCTTT. Its protein product is CALGEAWVTLPGWGFTDKPIF.